What follows are 14 T cell receptor beta chains derived from one specimen sequenced in a study of control samples from healthy donors and cancer patients. The method was immunoSEQ multiplex PCR; TCRdb's version includes in-frame clones alone and lacks a portion of them. Among under 150,000 clones listed, roughly 92% were seen once. What was sequenced was blood. The receptors were sampled from a man younger than 40 in good health.

The chain uses TRBV5-5 and TRBJ2-3; D is undetermined. Trimming shortened V by 3 bases and J by 4 bases, and 9 bases separated the two germline ends. CDR1 and CDR2 from the germline V gene are SGHKS and YYEKEE (reference sequence). The CDR3 sequence is 13 residues long. DNA for the CDR3: TGTGCCAGCAGCTCCCGGTTCGCAGATACGCAGTATTTT. As protein: CASSSRFADTQYF. Full variable domain (outside the CDR3, taken from reference TRBV5-5 and TRBJ2-3): DAGVTQSPTHLIKTRGQQVTLRCSPISGHKSVSWYQQVLGQGPQFIFQYYEKEERGRGNFPDRFSARQFPNYSSELNVNALLLGDSALYLCASSSRFADTQYFGPGTRLTVL.

This clone has only a few counts. The V gene is TRBV2, the J gene TRBJ1-5, with D perhaps matching TRBD1 (5 bases). V lost 8 bases, J lost 4 bases, and 18 bases lay in between. Germline lookup yields CDR1 SNHLY and CDR2 FYNNEI. The CDR3 sequence is 15 residues long. The CDR3 DNA sequence: TGTGCCAGCCGATCACTCGACAGCCCAAATCAGCCCCAGCATTTT. The encoded protein is CASRSLDSPNQPQHF. The full variable domain, its missing parts supplied by reference TRBV2 and TRBJ1-5, is EPEVTQTPSHQVTQMGQEVILRCVPISNHLYFYWYRQILGQKVEFLVSFYNNEISEKSEIFDDQFSVERPDGSNFTLKIRSTKLEDSAMYFCASRSLDSPNQPQHFGDGTRLSIL.

Only one count was recorded for this clone. The chain links TRBV11-2 to TRBJ2-3; D is unresolved. Trimming shortened V by 3 bases and J by 6 bases, and 7 bases separated the two germline ends. This CDR3 is 12 amino acids long. From germline, CDR1 is SGHAT and CDR2 FQNNGV. The CDR3 sequence: CASSFGYDTQYF. CDR3 sequence (DNA): TGTGCCAGCAGCTTCGGATACGATACGCAGTATTTT.

CDR3 DNA: TGCAGCGCTGGACTTGGGGATCAGCCCCAGCATTTT. Its translation: CSAGLGDQPQHF. This chain uses TRBV29-1 with TRBJ1-5; no reliable D call. CDR1 and CDR2 from the germline V gene are SQVTM and ANQGSEA. Deletions cut 7 bases from V and 5 bases from J, with 12 bases between. The CDR3 has 12 amino acids.

The V and J genes are TRBV12-3 or TRBV12-4 and TRBJ2-2; D is perhaps TRBD2 (6 bases). The CDR3 length is 13 residues. Trimming took 6 bases from V and 6 from J, leaving 11 bases between them. In DNA, the CDR3 is TGTGCCAGCAGAAAACTAGCCCCCGGGGAGCTGTTTTTT. This encodes CASRKLAPGELFF.

The chain uses TRBV5-1 and TRBJ2-3, with 13 bases lining up with TRBD2. CDR1 and CDR2 from the germline V gene are SGHRS and YFSETQ. V dropped 4 bases and J dropped 4; count of bases not matched to a gene: 6. The CDR3 has 16 amino acids. CDR3 residues: CASSPWTSGSADTQYF. The CDR3 DNA reads TGCGCCAGCAGCCCCTGGACTAGCGGGAGCGCAGATACGCAGTATTTT.

The gene calls are TRBV28 and TRBJ1-5; 7 nucleotides align to TRBD1. V was clipped by 1 base and J by 11 bases; unmatched bases: 11. The CDR3 consists of 15 residues. CDR1 and CDR2 (germline): MDHEN, SYDVKM. The CDR3 is CASSLYRGPAGAQHF. CDR3 sequence (DNA): TGTGCCAGCAGTTTATACAGGGGTCCGGCGGGGGCCCAGCATTTT.

V gene TRBV7-2 combines with J gene TRBJ2-2; 9 bases match TRBD1. This CDR3 is 17 amino acids long. V lost 1 base to trimming and J lost 0 bases; unmatched junction nucleotides: 3. Germline V gives CDR1 SGHTA, CDR2 FQGNSA. CDR3 DNA: TGTGCCAGCAGCTTAGTTGGGACAGGGTCGAACACCGGGGAGCTGTTTTTT. It yields the protein CASSLVGTGSNTGELFF.

The V call is TRBV2, the J call TRBJ2-2; D possibly corresponds to TRBD1 (5 bases). This CDR3 has 16 amino acids. V dropped 5 bases and J dropped 3 bases, with 16 bases sitting between them. Germline CDR1 and CDR2: SNHLY and FYNNEI. As DNA, the CDR3 is TGTGCCAGCAGTTCCTTGGGCGGACATCACACCGGGGAGCTGTTTTTT. It specifies CASSSLGGHHTGELFF.

The chain recombines TRBV11-2 with TRBJ1-4, with D unclear. This CDR3 comprises 15 residues. CDR1 SGHAT and CDR2 FQNNGV come from the germline V gene. V lost 1 base and J 3 bases, leaving 9 bases between the germline ends. CDR3 DNA: TGTGCCAGCAGCTTAGGTATAGGGTCTAATGAAAAACTGTTTTTT. This sequence encodes CASSLGIGSNEKLFF.

The chain uses TRBV7-2 and TRBJ2-7; no definite D call. The germline V gene encodes CDR1 SGHTA and CDR2 FQGNSA. Trimming shortened V by 1 base and J by 3 bases, and 7 bases separated the two germline ends. The CDR3 loop spans 13 amino acids. CDR3 bases: TGTGCCAGCAGCTTAGGTCCGGACTACGAGCAGTACTTC. Amino acids: CASSLGPDYEQYF.

The chain carries TRBV5-1 and TRBJ1-2; 7 positions match TRBD1. There are 14 residues in the CDR3. The germline V gene encodes CDR1 SGHRS and CDR2 YFSETQ. With V trimmed by 4 bases and J by 8 bases, 11 bases remained unmatched. DNA for the CDR3: TGCGCCAGCAGCGGCACAGGGGTTTCGGTAGGCTACACCTTC. This gives the protein CASSGTGVSVGYTF.

To note about this clone: Other DNA sequences from this sample encode an identical CDR3 as well. The V and J genes are TRBV7-9 and TRBJ1-5; 9 bases align to TRBD1. Trimming at V came to 3 bases and at J to 5 bases, leaving 2 bases not matched to a gene. From germline, CDR1 is SEHNR and CDR2 FQNEAQ (reference sequence). There are 14 residues in the CDR3. This CDR3 reads CASSLGQGDQPQHF. The CDR3 nucleotides read TGTGCCAGCAGCTTGGGACAGGGAGATCAGCCCCAGCATTTT. The variable domain in full, with the rest retrieved from reference TRBV7-9 and TRBJ1-5, is DTGVSQNPRHKITKRGQNVTFRCDPISEHNRLYWYRQTLGQGPEFLTYFQNEAQLEKSRLLSDRFSAERPKGSFSTLEIQRTEQGDSAMYLCASSLGQGDQPQHFGDGTRLSIL.

The V gene is TRBV6-6, the J gene TRBJ2-1, with D perhaps matching TRBD2 (6 bases). The CDR3 runs to 15 residues. Germline V gene sequence: CDR1 MNHNY, CDR2 SVGAGI (reference sequence). The V end was cut by 6 bases, the J end by 1 base, with 13 bases between. The CDR3, as DNA: TGTGCCAGCAGCCCCCATGGAGGGTCCTACAATGAGCAGTTCTTC. Translated: CASSPHGGSYNEQFF.